The text below deals with one T cell receptor (beta chain). This entry comes from a study of control samples from healthy donors and cancer patients. V gave up 2 bases and J gave up 2 bases, with 7 bases separating them. CDR1 is MGHRA and CDR2 is YSYEKL in the germline V gene. This CDR3 spans 14 amino acids. TCRdb keeps only in-frame clones here, not all; method: immunoSEQ multiplex PCR. The table lists 150,000 to 160,000 clones, 90% to 95% of them singletons. The source of this sequence is a man aged 35 to 55 in good health. The V gene is TRBV4-1, the J gene TRBJ1-3; D remains unclear. The sequencing sample was made of blood. CDR3 in DNA: TGCGCCAGCAGCCAAACGAGGACTGGAAACACCATATATTTT. Translated, it gives CASSQTRTGNTIYF.